The 14 T cell receptor beta chains in this list originate from one sample, sequenced in a study of shared clonotypes between healthy human individuals. The table came from immunoSEQ multiplex PCR; TCRdb's copy has only in-frame clones and leaves some out. The table lists around 2.1 million clones, about 93% of them singletons, with under 2% in the top ten. CD45RO negativity and positive selection for CCR7 defined naive CD8 cells, a population that excluded terminally differentiated effector memory CD45RA+ cells. Input material: naive CD8+ T cells from PBMCs. Every receptor here comes from a man aged 18 to 29 in good health. Some clones in this sample may be carry-over from other donors' samples.

The CDR3 loop reads CASSLRPQGNEQFF. The CDR3 DNA sequence: TGTGCCAGCAGTTTGCGTCCGCAGGGGAATGAGCAGTTCTTC. The V gene is TRBV27, the J gene TRBJ2-1; D is perhaps TRBD1 (6 bases). The CDR3 totals 14 residues. V was shortened by 3 bases and J by 7 bases, with 13 bases between the two germline ends. Looked up from germline, CDR1 is MNHEY and CDR2 is SMNVEV (reference sequence).

The gene calls are TRBV6-6 and TRBJ2-1; 15 bases align to TRBD2. The germline gives CDR1 MNHNY, CDR2 SVGAGI (reference sequence). After removal of 0 bases from V and 8 bases from J, the junction contained 2 bases not matched to a gene. This CDR3 is 16 amino acids long. The CDR3, as DNA: TGTGCCAGCAGTTACTCGGGACTAGCGGGAGGCTATGAGCAGTTCTTC. It yields the protein CASSYSGLAGGYEQFF.

V gene TRBV9 combines with J gene TRBJ2-7; 12 positions match TRBD1. J lost 5 bases, V lost 4 bases, and 4 bases had no gene match. The germline V gene has CDR1 SGDLS and CDR2 YYNGEE. This CDR3 is 14 amino acids long. The CDR3 nucleotides are TGTGCCAGCAGCTGGGGACAGGGGGCGAACGAGCAGTACTTC. Protein: CASSWGQGANEQYF. The full variable domain, completed using reference TRBV9 and TRBJ2-7, is DSGVTQTPKHLITATGQRVTLRCSPRSGDLSVYWYQQSLDQGLQFLIQYYNGEERAKGNILERFSAQQFPDLHSELNLSSLELGDSALYFCASSWGQGANEQYFGPGTRLTVT.

V and J are TRBV5-4 and TRBJ2-2; TRBD2 aligns across 7 bases. CDR1 SGHNT and CDR2 YYREEE come from the germline V gene (reference sequence). The V gene end was trimmed by 4 bases and the J gene end by 8 bases; junction bases not matched to a gene: 11. The CDR3 is made up of 15 amino acids. The DNA of the CDR3 is TGTGCCAGCAGCGACGGGGCGGGAGTACGTGGGGAGCTGTTTTTT. It translates to CASSDGAGVRGELFF.

The chain has TRBV29-1 and TRBJ2-7, with TRBD1 identical over 7 bases. The CDR3 extends over 12 amino acids. V lost 3 bases, J lost 7 bases, and 6 bases stayed unmatched. The V gene's germline CDR1 is SQVTM and CDR2 ANQGSEA. As DNA, the CDR3 is TGCAGCGTTGAGACAGGGACGGTGGAGCAGTACTTC. Translation: CSVETGTVEQYF.

This chain uses TRBV9 with TRBJ2-1, with D perhaps TRBD2 (6 bases). CDR1 and CDR2 from the germline V gene are SGDLS and YYNGEE. The ends were cut back, 0 bases at V and 10 bases at J, with 23 bases in the middle. The CDR3 extends over 17 amino acids. The CDR3 sequence: CASSVDPGERYSPEQFF. In nucleotides, the CDR3 is TGTGCCAGCAGCGTAGATCCGGGAGAGCGCTACTCCCCGGAGCAGTTCTTC. Full variable domain (outside the CDR3, taken from reference TRBV9 and TRBJ2-1): DSGVTQTPKHLITATGQRVTLRCSPRSGDLSVYWYQQSLDQGLQFLIQYYNGEERAKGNILERFSAQQFPDLHSELNLSSLELGDSALYFCASSVDPGERYSPEQFFGPGTRLTVL.

The chain couples TRBV6-6 to TRBJ2-7, with D perhaps TRBD2 (6 bases). This CDR3 has 12 amino acids. V was shortened by 7 bases and J by 5 bases, with 12 bases between the two germline ends. The germline CDR1 and CDR2 sequences are MNHNY and SVGAGI (reference sequence). The CDR3 DNA reads as TGTGCCAGCACTAAAGGAGGGAACGAGCAGTACTTC. This gives the protein CASTKGGNEQYF.

The rearrangement links TRBV28 to TRBJ2-1; 13 bases match TRBD2. In germline, CDR1 is MDHEN, CDR2 SYDVKM. With 6 bases clipped from V and 10 bases from J, the junction kept 6 bases outside the gene matches. The CDR3 has 14 amino acids. DNA of the CDR3: TGTGCCAGCAGCAGGACTAGCGGGAGCACCGAGCAGTTCTTC. As protein: CASSRTSGSTEQFF. Complete variable domain (other parts from reference TRBV28 and TRBJ2-1): DVKVTQSSRYLVKRTGEKVFLECVQDMDHENMFWYRQDPGLGLRLIYFSYDVKMKEKGDIPEGYSVSREKKERFSLILESASTNQTSMYLCASSRTSGSTEQFFGPGTRLTVL.

Points on this clone: The sample holds other DNA sequences that translate to the same CDR3. This chain links TRBV5-1 with TRBJ2-7; weak D call: TRBD2 (7 bases). The germline V gene encodes CDR1 SGHRS and CDR2 YFSETQ. CDR3 length equals 13 residues. V was trimmed by 1 base and J by 6 bases, leaving 11 bases between them. The DNA of the CDR3 is TGCGCCAGCAGCTTGACGGGGGGCGGCGAGCAGTACTTC. It yields the protein CASSLTGGGEQYF.

V and J are TRBV29-1 and TRBJ2-2, with a weak D call TRBD1 (6 bases). The CDR3 has 13 amino acids. From germline, CDR1 is SQVTM and CDR2 ANQGSEA. V lost 6 bases and J 3 bases, leaving 11 bases between the germline ends. As DNA, the CDR3 is TGCAGCGTGCTACAGGGCGACACCGGGGAGCTGTTTTTT. Translation gives CSVLQGDTGELFF.

Of note for this clone: This specimen includes other DNA sequences encoding the same CDR3. The rearrangement joins TRBV27 to TRBJ2-7, with no clear D. There are 13 residues in the CDR3. The germline V and J ends were trimmed by 4 bases and 2 bases, with 9 bases remaining between them. CDR1 and CDR2 (germline): MNHEY, SMNVEV (reference sequence). CDR3 residues: CASSWSGPYEQYF. CDR3 nucleotide sequence: TGTGCCAGCAGTTGGTCGGGCCCCTACGAGCAGTACTTC.

The rearrangement uses TRBV7-9 and TRBJ2-5; 12 bases line up with TRBD1. This CDR3 has 17 residues. Germline CDR1 SEHNR, CDR2 FQNEAQ (reference sequence). V dropped 5 bases and J dropped 5; count of bases not matched to a gene: 12. This CDR3 is CASSSLAWDRGRETQYF. In DNA form, the CDR3 reads TGTGCCAGCAGCAGCCTTGCTTGGGACAGGGGGCGTGAGACCCAGTACTTC.

The chain is built from TRBV29-1 and TRBJ2-3, with D tentatively TRBD1 (6 bases). The CDR3 sequence is 14 residues long. Deletions cut 7 bases from V and 2 bases from J, with 16 bases between. Per the germline V gene, CDR1 is SQVTM and CDR2 is ANQGSEA. CDR3 residues: CSGLGQDYTDTQYF. CDR3 DNA sequence: TGCAGCGGATTGGGACAAGACTACACAGATACGCAGTATTTT.

The chain links TRBV6-1 to TRBJ1-1, with D unclear. Germline CDR1 and CDR2: MNHNS and SASEGT. Between the trimmed V and J ends, which lost 9 bases and 1 base, there was a span of 9 bases. The CDR3 is 12 residues long. CDR3 nucleotides: TGTGCCAGTCGGGCCGCGAACACTGAAGCTTTCTTT. It encodes CASRAANTEAFF.